This section outlines one TCR beta chain sequence together with its context. The data were taken from a study of regulatory T cells in long-lasting Graves disease. Relying on iRepertoire HTBI primers and Arm-PCR of CDR3 regions, the team built TCR beta libraries. TCRdb called the multiplex PCR reads again in MiXCR, with one record for every CDR3 protein. In the table there are about 440,000 distinct CDR3 sequences, about a sixth of which are singletons. The CDR3 consists of 16 residues. Germline trimming cut 3 bases from V and 0 bases from J; bases unmatched to any gene: 6. Time point given: newly diagnosed GD, antithyroid drugs for less than 3 months. Scientists built the TCR library using RNA that was extracted from PBMCs. These data are also associated with another study on T cells in Graves' hyperthyroidism and ophthalmopathy.

The clonotype was recovered from a woman aged 18-30 years with Graves disease. Material: peripheral blood mononuclear cells (PBMCs), obtained at new diagnosis, from a patient treated with antithyroid drugs. The genes are TRBV12-3 or TRBV12-4 and TRBJ2-7; 9 bases fit TRBD2. This CDR3 reads CASSLRSSGDSYEQYF. In DNA, the CDR3 is TGTGCCAGCAGTTTGAGGTCTAGCGGGGACTCCTACGAGCAGTACTTC.